A single sample gave rise to the 8 T cell receptor beta chains below, sequenced in a study of T cells after yellow fever vaccination. TCRdb redid the calling of the 5' RACE reads with MiXCR, one entry per CDR3 protein. The sample carries some 130,000 distinct CDR3 sequences, 5% to 8% recorded once. This material consisted of CD4+ T cells sorted from PBMCs, taken 10 days after the yellow fever booster vaccination. The receptors here all came from a man aged 25-45 years who received the YFV17D yellow fever vaccine.

This clonotype was observed at least ten times. CDR3 sequence (DNA): TGCGCCAGCTTCATGATCGGCAATGAGCAGTTCTTC. Translating gives CASFMIGNEQFF. V usage is TRBV5-1 and J usage is TRBJ2-1; D gene uncertain. Trimming stripped 7 bases from V and 6 bases from J, with 11 bases between. CDR1 SGHRS and CDR2 YFSETQ come from the germline V gene. This CDR3 has 12 residues.

This clonotype has a count of ten or more. This chain joins TRBV12-3 or TRBV12-4 and TRBJ2-7; the D gene is possibly TRBD1 (5 bases). The V end lost 3 bases, the J end lost 2 bases, and 8 bases lay between the germline ends. There are 13 residues in the CDR3. CDR3 residues: CASSFQGTYEQYF. CDR3 bases: TGTGCCAGCAGTTTCCAGGGAACCTACGAGCAGTACTTC.

This clonotype occurred many times. This sequence joins TRBV5-1 and TRBJ2-5, with D perhaps TRBD1 (6 bases). The CDR3 covers 14 residues. Trimming took 5 bases from V and 2 from J, leaving 13 bases between them. The V gene's germline CDR1 is SGHRS and CDR2 YFSETQ. The CDR3 is CASSTGQLQETQYF. CDR3 bases: TGCGCCAGCAGTACCGGACAGCTTCAAGAGACCCAGTACTTC. The full variable domain, completed using reference TRBV5-1 and TRBJ2-5, is KAGVTQTPRYLIKTRGQQVTLSCSPISGHRSVSWYQQTPGQGLQFLFEYFSETQRNKGNFPGRFSGRQFSNSRSEMNVSTLELGDSALYLCASSTGQLQETQYFGPGTRLLVL.

This clonotype was seen ten or more times. V gene TRBV10-1 combines with J gene TRBJ2-1; D remains unclear. The CDR3 totals 16 residues. V dropped 11 bases and J dropped 3 bases, with 23 bases sitting between them. Germline values: CDR1 WNHNN, CDR2 SYGVQD (reference sequence). In DNA form, the CDR3 reads TGCGCCCACTCGATTCCCATTACCCAATACTACAATGAGCAGTTCTTC. Translating it yields CAHSIPITQYYNEQFF.

The CDR3 loop is CASSVAGSKTDTQYF. As DNA, the CDR3 is TGTGCCAGTAGTGTCGCGGGATCGAAAACAGATACGCAGTATTTT. The chain employs TRBV19 and TRBJ2-3, with D maybe TRBD2 (6 bases). This CDR3 is 15 amino acids long. The ends were cut back, 5 bases at V and 3 bases at J, with 15 bases in the middle. Germline V gives CDR1 LNHDA, CDR2 SQIVND (reference sequence).

This clonotype was found many times. The V call is TRBV19, the J call TRBJ2-7; 9 bases agree with TRBD1. CDR1 and CDR2 (germline): LNHDA, SQIVND (reference sequence). The CDR3 extends over 15 amino acids. Trimming at V came to 5 bases and at J to 4 bases, leaving 9 bases not matched to a gene. CDR3 DNA sequence: TGTGCCAGTAGTCCATGGGACAGGGTCGGGTACGAGCAGTACTTC. It specifies CASSPWDRVGYEQYF.

There are many counts of this clonotype. This sequence joins TRBV20-1 and TRBJ2-3; D gene uncertain. This CDR3 is 14 amino acids long. The germline V gene has CDR1 DFQATT and CDR2 SNEGSKA (reference sequence). Trimming took off 0 bases at V and 1 base at J, with 8 bases between the two ends. The CDR3 spells CSAREVLRTDTQYF. CDR3 DNA sequence: TGCAGTGCTAGAGAGGTCTTGCGCACAGATACGCAGTATTTT.

This clonotype was seen repeatedly, ten times or more. The chain recombines TRBV6-4 with TRBJ2-1, with TRBD2 identical over 7 bases. Trimming removed 3 bases from V and 0 bases from J; junction bases left unmatched: 2. Per the germline V gene, CDR1 is MRHNA and CDR2 is SNTAGT. This CDR3 region has 15 residues. CDR3 DNA sequence: TGTGCCAGCAGTGAAGGGAGGGGCTCCTACAATGAGCAGTTCTTC. As protein: CASSEGRGSYNEQFF.